The 5 T cell receptor beta chains given below trace back to one sample, sequenced in a study of T-cell memory formation after mild COVID-19. MiXCR, run by TCRdb on the 5' RACE reads, gives a single entry per CDR3 protein. Among 450,000 or so distinct CDR3 sequences listed, roughly 25% were seen once. The source material was PBMCs or a T cell subset sorted from them (not recorded which). The receptors were sampled from an adult woman who had mild COVID-19 (a few samples of this study predate the infection). Cell type and time point are not known.

The sample holds a few counts of this clonotype. The chain employs TRBV24-1 and TRBJ1-2; 7 nucleotides align to TRBD1. The CDR3 runs to 16 residues. Germline V CDR1 and CDR2: KGHDR, SFDVKD. V trimming: 5 bases; J trimming: 3 bases; junction bases outside the gene matches: 11. The CDR3 nucleotides are TGTGCCACCAGTGGACCCACAGGGGTGAAAGACTATGGCTACACCTTC. Translating it yields CATSGPTGVKDYGYTF.

V is TRBV14 and J is TRBJ2-1; either TRBD1 or TRBD2 may supply D (5 bases each). With 4 bases removed from V and 4 bases from J, the gap between germline ends came to 11 bases. This CDR3 is built from 14 residues. Germline V gene sequence: CDR1 SGHDN, CDR2 FVKESK. As DNA, the CDR3 is TGTGCCAGCAGCCCCCCGGGGCGTTACAATGAGCAGTTCTTC. This gives the protein CASSPPGRYNEQFF. Full variable domain (missing parts from reference TRBV14 and TRBJ2-1): EAGVTQFPSHSVIEKGQTVTLRCDPISGHDNLYWYRRVMGKEIKFLLHFVKESKQDESGMPNNRFLAERTGGTYSTLKVQPAELEDSGVYFCASSPPGRYNEQFFGPGTRLTVL.

The chain carries TRBV24-1 and TRBJ2-3, with a possible D match to TRBD2 (6 bases). The germline V gene has CDR1 KGHDR and CDR2 SFDVKD. The V and J ends lost 4 bases and 6 bases respectively, with 25 bases between them. The CDR3 extends over 18 amino acids. The CDR3 coding sequence is TGTGCCACCAGTGACACGAGAACTAGGGGCGAGGGGAGGGATACGCAGTATTTT. This translates into CATSDTRTRGEGRDTQYF.

The gene calls are TRBV7-3 and TRBJ2-1; 8 bases agree with TRBD1. V shed 5 bases, J shed 9 bases, and the junction held 6 bases outside the gene matches. The germline V gene has CDR1 SGHTA and CDR2 FQGTGA. CDR3 length: 13 residues. CDR3 amino acids: CASSEGTGSEQFF. CDR3 bases: TGTGCCAGCAGCGAGGGGACAGGTTCTGAGCAGTTCTTC.

This clonotype was counted a few times. The CDR3 sequence: CASSETGFQETQYF. The CDR3 DNA reads as TGTGCCAGCAGCGAGACAGGGTTCCAAGAGACCCAGTACTTC. The rearrangement uses TRBV12-3 or TRBV12-4 and TRBJ2-5; 7 bases fit TRBD1. Losses at the gene ends were 6 bases for V and 1 base for J; bases not matched to a gene: 5. The CDR3 contains 14 residues.